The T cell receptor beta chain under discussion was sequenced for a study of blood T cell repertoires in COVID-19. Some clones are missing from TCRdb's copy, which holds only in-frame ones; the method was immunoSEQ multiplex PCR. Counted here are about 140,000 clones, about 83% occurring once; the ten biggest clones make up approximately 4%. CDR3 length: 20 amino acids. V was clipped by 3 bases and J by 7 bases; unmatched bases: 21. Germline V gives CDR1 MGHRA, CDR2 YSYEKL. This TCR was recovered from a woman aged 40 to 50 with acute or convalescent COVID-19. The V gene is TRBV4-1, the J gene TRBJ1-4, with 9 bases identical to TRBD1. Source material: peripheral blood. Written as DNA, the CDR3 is TGCGCCAGCAGCCATCCTGGGGCCGGGACAGGGAAGGTCCCAAGTGAAAAACTGTTTTTT. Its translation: CASSHPGAGTGKVPSEKLFF.